Listed below are T cell receptor beta chains from one sample, sequenced in a study of regulatory T cells in long-lasting Graves disease. TCRdb called the multiplex PCR reads again in MiXCR, with one record for every CDR3 protein. The sample consists of more than 300,000 distinct CDR3 sequences, about 16% of them appearing once. The sequenced sample was peripheral blood mononuclear cells (PBMCs), obtained at new diagnosis, from a patient treated with antithyroid drugs. Receptors originate from a female donor with Graves disease. CDR3s include the opening cysteine and the closing phenylalanine or tryptophan. The D gene is left open where the match is weak. Only some rows state a clone size, as once, few, many or a class for expanded clones.

13	TRBV9	NA	TRBJ2-5	NA	TGTGCCAGCAGCGTACAAGGGCGGGAGACCCAGTACTTC	CASSVQGRETQYF
13	TRBV7-3	many	TRBJ2-3	NA	TGTGCCAGCAGCTTACGGTCCAGAGATACGCAGTATTTT	CASSLRSRDTQYF
11	TRBV18	many	TRBJ2-6	TRBD1	TGTGCCACTCAGGGGGCCGGTGTCCTGACTTTC	CATQGAGVLTF
13	TRBV7-3	few	TRBJ1-2	NA	TGTGCCAGCAGCTTAACTAGGGACTATGGCTACACCTTC	CASSLTRDYGYTF
15	TRBV29-1	many	TRBJ2-1	NA	TGCAGCGTTGAGCGTAGGGCAGGGTCCTACAATGAGCAGTTCTTC	CSVERRAGSYNEQFF
14	TRBV12-3/TRBV12-4	many	TRBJ2-1	TRBD1	TGTGCCAGCAGTAAGACAGGGGTAGGGAATGAGCAGTTCTTC	CASSKTGVGNEQFF
14	TRBV7-9	few	TRBJ1-2	NA	TGTGCCAGCAGCTTCGGCAGGTCAGGCTATGGCTACACCTTC	CASSFGRSGYGYTF
12	TRBV2	few	TRBJ1-5	TRBD1	TGTGCCAGCAGTCTGTCGGACAGGGTTCAGCATTTT	CASSLSDRVQHF
15	TRBV27	NA	TRBJ2-7	TRBD2	TGTGCCAGCAGTTATCTAGCGGGAAGGACCTACGAGCAGTACTTC	CASSYLAGRTYEQYF
14	TRBV12-3/TRBV12-4	NA	TRBJ1-1	NA	TGTGCCAGCAGGACCGGCCCCAGGTACACTGAAGCTTTCTTT	CASRTGPRYTEAFF
13	TRBV6-2/TRBV6-3	many	TRBJ2-5	TRBD1	TGTGCCAGCAGCCTGGGACAGGGGAGGACCCAGTACTTC	CASSLGQGRTQYF
16	TRBV4-1	many	TRBJ1-1	NA	TGCGCCAGCAGCCACTGGGAGGCGGTTAAGAACACTGAAGCTTTCTTT	CASSHWEAVKNTEAFF
17	TRBV19	many	TRBJ2-3	TRBD2	TGTGCCAGTAGTGCCCGGATACTAGCGGGAGTGGCAGATACGCAGTATTTT	CASSARILAGVADTQYF
13	TRBV29-1	many	TRBJ1-1	NA	TGCAGCGTTGGGTCATGGCAGAACACTGAAGCTTTCTTT	CSVGSWQNTEAFF
17	TRBV9	many	TRBJ2-2	NA	TGTGCCAGCAGTTCCGGGAGAGCCCCTTCGAACACCGGGGAGCTGTTTTTT	CASSSGRAPSNTGELFF
15	TRBV20-1	few	TRBJ2-1	TRBD1	TGCAGTGCTAGAGGGTGGGTGACAGGGAGAAATGAGCAGTTCTTC	CSARGWVTGRNEQFF
17	TRBV6-9	many	TRBJ2-3	TRBD2	TGTGCCAGCAGTTACTCCGGAGCGGGGGGTGGAACAGATACGCAGTATTTT	CASSYSGAGGGTDTQYF
13	TRBV6-1	many	TRBJ1-2	NA	TGTGCCAGCCGGCGAGACGGTCCCTATGGCTACACCTTC	CASRRDGPYGYTF
15	TRBV28	many	TRBJ1-4	TRBD1	TGTGCCAGCAGTGGGGGGACAGCAACTAATGAAAAACTGTTTTTT	CASSGGTATNEKLFF
14	TRBV9	few	TRBJ1-1	NA	TGTGCCAGCAGCGGTGGTAGGGGGGAGGCTGAAGCTTTCTTT	CASSGGRGEAEAFF
17	TRBV4-1	many	TRBJ1-6	NA	TGCGCCAGCAGCCGACCCGTGAAGGGGGTGCGGAATTCACCCCTCCACTTT	CASSRPVKGVRNSPLHF
14	TRBV24-1	many	TRBJ2-7	TRBD2	TGTGCCACCAGTGAGACGGGAGGGCACTACGAGCAGTACTTC	CATSETGGHYEQYF
14	TRBV2	many	TRBJ1-1	NA	TGTGCCAGCAGTCGGCAGGCGGCGAACACTGAAGCTTTCTTT	CASSRQAANTEAFF
11	TRBV27	many	TRBJ1-1	NA	TGTGCCAGCAGCGGGGGGACTGAAGCTTTCTTT	CASSGGTEAFF
15	TRBV7-9	many	TRBJ1-1	NA	TGTGCCAGCAGCTTAGCGGAAGGGGGGAACACTGAAGCTTTCTTT	CASSLAEGGNTEAFF
14	TRBV20-1	many	TRBJ2-1	NA	TGCAGTGCTAGGGCGGAGAACGGCGGCAATGAGCAGTTCTTC	CSARAENGGNEQFF
13	TRBV28	many	TRBJ2-1	NA	TGTGCCAGCAGTTTAACCTCACCCGAGGGGCAGTTCTTC	CASSLTSPEGQFF
15	TRBV7-2	many	TRBJ1-6	NA	TGTGCCAGCAGCTTAGATCCAGGGTCGGATTCACCCCTCCACTTT	CASSLDPGSDSPLHF
13	TRBV28	NA	TRBJ1-2	NA	TGTGCCAGCAGTTTGGGCAGGGCCTCAGGCTACACCTTC	CASSLGRASGYTF
14	TRBV7-3	NA	TRBJ1-6	NA	TGTGCCAGCAGCCTACGAGGGGGTAATTCACCCCTCCACTTT	CASSLRGGNSPLHF
15	TRBV5-1	many	TRBJ2-5	TRBD1	TGCGCCAGCAGCCCCACGACAGGGGGAGAAGAGACCCAGTACTTC	CASSPTTGGEETQYF
14	TRBV4-1	few	TRBJ2-2	NA	TGCGCCAGCAGCCGGACTATGAACACCGGGGAGCTGTTTTTT	CASSRTMNTGELFF
15	TRBV6-1	many	TRBJ2-5	NA	TGTGCCAGCAGCCGTCGATACAGGACCCAAGAGACCCAGTACTTC	CASSRRYRTQETQYF
12	TRBV2	many	TRBJ1-2	NA	TGTGCCAGCAGTGGCAGCAGCTATGGCTACACCTTC	CASSGSSYGYTF
13	TRBV5-1	many	TRBJ1-1	TRBD1	TGCGCCAGCTGGGGGACAGGACACACTGAAGCTTTCTTT	CASWGTGHTEAFF
15	TRBV20-1	many	TRBJ2-3	NA	TGCAGTGCAGGGGGACGAGGGGGGGATGCGGATACGCAGTATTTT	CSAGGRGGDADTQYF
15	TRBV20-1	many	TRBJ1-1	TRBD1	TGCAGTGCGCAATACATAGGGGGCAAAAGCGCTGAAGCTTTCTTT	CSAQYIGGKSAEAFF
15	TRBV6-5	many	TRBJ2-7	NA	TGTGCCAGCAGTTACTCTTGGGGAAATGCCTACGAGCAGTACTTC	CASSYSWGNAYEQYF
16	TRBV6-1	few	TRBJ2-7	TRBD2	TGTGCCAGCAGTGATATAGCGGGGCGGTCGTCCTACGAGCAGTACTTC	CASSDIAGRSSYEQYF
14	TRBV7-2	medium-sized	TRBJ2-3	TRBD1	TGTGCCAGCAGCTTCAGGGGGCAGGGAGATACGCAGTATTTT	CASSFRGQGDTQYF
16	TRBV12-3/TRBV12-4	many	TRBJ1-1	NA	TGTGCCAGCAGTTTAAGGGGGGCGCGTATAGGGAGTGAAGCTTTCTTT	CASSLRGARIGSEAFF
14	TRBV3-1	many	TRBJ1-5	NA	TGTGCCAGCAGCCAAGAGGTCAGCAATCAGCCCCAGCATTTT	CASSQEVSNQPQHF
12	TRBV6-1	many	TRBJ1-2	TRBD1	TGTGCCAGCAGAAAAGACAGGGTTGGCTACACCTTC	CASRKDRVGYTF
12	TRBV6-1	NA	TRBJ1-1	TRBD1	TGTGCCATCAGCACAGGGGGTGGTCGAGCTTTCTTT	CAISTGGGRAFF
17	TRBV12-3/TRBV12-4	few	TRBJ1-2	TRBD1	TGTGCCAGCAGTGCCGCGGTTGGAGGGGGCCCCCCCTATGGCTACACCTTC	CASSAAVGGGPPYGYTF
12	TRBV18	many	TRBJ1-1	NA	TGTGCCAGCTCACCCGGGGGAGGTGAAGCTTTCTTT	CASSPGGGEAFF
12	TRBV20-1	many	TRBJ1-1	NA	TGCAGTGCTATACCCGGGGATACTGAAGCTTTCTTT	CSAIPGDTEAFF
15	TRBV7-2	many	TRBJ1-5	TRBD1	TGTGCCAGCAGCATTGGGGACAGCGGGGGTCAGCCCCAGCATTTT	CASSIGDSGGQPQHF
15	TRBV4-3	many	TRBJ2-1	TRBD1	TGCGCCAGCAGCCTAAGCGGACAGGGGATACATGAGCAGTTCTTC	CASSLSGQGIHEQFF
13	TRBV11-2	many	TRBJ1-1	NA	TGTGCCAGCAGCTTAGATCGGTTAGCTGAAGCTTTCTTT	CASSLDRLAEAFF
16	TRBV24-1	many	TRBJ2-3	NA	TGTGCCACCGCCCTGGGAGGTGACCCTAGCACAGATACGCAGTATTTT	CATALGGDPSTDTQYF